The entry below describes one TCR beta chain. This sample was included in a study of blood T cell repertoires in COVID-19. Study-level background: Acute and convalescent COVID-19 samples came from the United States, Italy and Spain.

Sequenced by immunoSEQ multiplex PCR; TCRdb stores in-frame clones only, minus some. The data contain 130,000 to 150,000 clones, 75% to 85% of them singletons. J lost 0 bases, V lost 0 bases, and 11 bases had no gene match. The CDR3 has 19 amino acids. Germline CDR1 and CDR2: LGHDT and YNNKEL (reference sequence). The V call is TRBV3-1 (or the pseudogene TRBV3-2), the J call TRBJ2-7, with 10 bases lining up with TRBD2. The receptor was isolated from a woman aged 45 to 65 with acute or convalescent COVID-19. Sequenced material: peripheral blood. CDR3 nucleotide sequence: TGTGCCAGCAGCCAAGAACGAAGGGCTAGCGGGGGAAACTCCTACGAGCAGTACTTC. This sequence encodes CASSQERRASGGNSYEQYF.